A single T cell receptor (beta chain) is shown here with its context. Antigen unknown. Free of recent acute infections or vaccinations, the donors were healthy HIV-negative adults. The data stem from a study of shared clonotypes between healthy human individuals. The study's findings and limits: Depth of sequencing was expected to influence donor clonotype sharing.

Assay runs were performed at deep level. The method was immunoSEQ multiplex PCR; TCRdb's version includes in-frame clones alone and lacks a portion of them. The sample records 2 million to 2.5 million clones, 90% to 96% being singletons. Germline assignment: CDR1 PRHDT and CDR2 FYEKMQ (reference sequence). The CDR3 consists of 12 residues. The germline V and J ends were trimmed by 2 bases and 5 bases, with 6 bases remaining between them. The material sequenced was naive CD4+ T cells sorted from blood. The subset denotes: CD45RA+ positively selected. This TCR was recovered from a man in his late teens or twenties in good health. The chain joins TRBV13 to TRBJ1-1; D remains ambiguous. CDR3 loop: CASSLSRTEAFF. CDR3 DNA: TGTGCCAGCAGCTTATCGCGGACTGAAGCTTTCTTT. Full variable domain (missing parts from reference TRBV13 and TRBJ1-1): AAGVIQSPRHLIKEKRETATLKCYPIPRHDTVYWYQQGPGQDPQFLISFYEKMQSDKGSIPDRFSAQQFSDYHSELNMSSLELGDSALYFCASSLSRTEAFFGQGTRLTVV.